One and the same sample provided the 23 T cell receptor beta chains below, sequenced in a study of cytomegalovirus exposure and HLA in healthy donors. 13 Jbeta primers and 60 Vbeta primers were used for the PCR. Only in-frame clones appear in the TCRdb table, and some are missing; sequencing was by immunoSEQ multiplex PCR. The sample records 100,000 to 150,000 clones, around 81% being singletons. Sample: PBMCs. These receptors were taken from a woman between 50 and 59 years old in good health and CMV-seronegative.

The genes are TRBV30 and TRBJ1-1; D remains unclear. In germline, CDR1 is GTSNPN, CDR2 SVGIG (reference sequence). The V end lost 2 bases, the J end lost 0 bases, and 10 bases lay between the germline ends. The CDR3 covers 14 residues. This chain's CDR3 is CAWSPVLMNTEAFF. Written as DNA, the CDR3 is TGTGCCTGGAGTCCCGTTCTAATGAACACTGAAGCTTTCTTT.

The chain recombines TRBV28 with TRBJ2-2; D gene unclear. V lost 8 bases, J lost 6 bases, and 16 bases lay in between. The germline V gene encodes CDR1 MDHEN and CDR2 SYDVKM. The CDR3 runs 14 residues. The CDR3 loop reads CASGSFGPPGELFF. The CDR3 DNA is TGTGCCAGCGGAAGCTTTGGGCCCCCCGGGGAGCTGTTTTTT. The complete variable domain, with remaining parts taken from reference TRBV28 and TRBJ2-2, reads DVKVTQSSRYLVKRTGEKVFLECVQDMDHENMFWYRQDPGLGLRLIYFSYDVKMKEKGDIPEGYSVSREKKERFSLILESASTNQTSMYLCASGSFGPPGELFFGEGSRLTVL.

J is TRBJ1-1 and V is TRBV7-9, with TRBD1 identical over 11 bases. The J segment lost 4 bases and the V segment lost 2 bases, leaving 3 bases of the junction unmatched. Germline CDR1 and CDR2: SEHNR and FQNEAQ (reference sequence). This CDR3 has 15 residues. The CDR3 sequence: CASSLKGQGGTEAFF. The CDR3 DNA is TGTGCCAGCAGCTTAAAGGGACAGGGGGGCACTGAAGCTTTCTTT.

The chain links TRBV7-6 to TRBJ2-3; 7 nucleotides agree with TRBD2. The CDR3 has 14 amino acids. J gave up 4 bases and V 3 bases, and 4 bases lay outside the gene matches. From germline, CDR1 is SGHVS and CDR2 FNYEAQ. CDR3 in DNA: TGTGCCAGCAGCTTGGGACTACTCGCAGATACGCAGTATTTT. Encoded protein: CASSLGLLADTQYF.

The chain carries TRBV5-4 and TRBJ2-7, with 9 bases that match TRBD2. V was pared by 1 base and J by 6 bases, with 8 bases of the junction left unmatched. In germline, CDR1 is SGHNT, CDR2 YYREEE (reference sequence). The CDR3 sequence is 15 residues long. This CDR3 reads CASSLMGLAGAEQYV. CDR3 sequence (DNA): TGTGCCAGCAGCTTGATGGGGTTAGCGGGAGCCGAGCAGTACGTC.

The chain combines TRBV5-6 with TRBJ2-1; a weak D match, TRBD1 (5 bases). V was cut by 5 bases and J by 5 bases, with 17 bases left in between. The CDR3 sequence is 15 residues long. Germline V lookup: CDR1 SGHDT, CDR2 YYEEEE. Here the CDR3 reads CASSLDSDTHNEQFF. Here the CDR3 DNA reads TGTGCCAGCAGTCTAGACAGTGACACCCACAATGAGCAGTTCTTC. Full variable domain (missing parts from reference TRBV5-6 and TRBJ2-1): DAGVTQSPTHLIKTRGQQVTLRCSPKSGHDTVSWYQQALGQGPQFIFQYYEEEERQRGNFPDRFSGHQFPNYSSELNVNALLLGDSALYLCASSLDSDTHNEQFFGPGTRLTVL.

This chain joins TRBV4-1 and TRBJ1-5; TRBD1 agrees at 7 bases. The CDR3 covers 17 residues. CDR1 is MGHRA and CDR2 is YSYEKL in the germline V gene. Unmatched junction bases numbered 12, after V lost 0 bases and J lost 7 bases. The CDR3 DNA reads as TGCGCCAGCAGCCAAGATTTTTTCGGCCAGGGGGGACAGCCCCAGCATTTT. It encodes CASSQDFFGQGGQPQHF.

This chain connects TRBV18 to TRBJ2-7; D is ambiguous. CDR1 is KGHSH, CDR2 LQKENI, per germline. V was cut by 2 bases and J by 6 bases, with 11 bases left in between. CDR3 length: 13 residues. The CDR3 here is CASSPSGATEQYV. The DNA for the CDR3 is TGTGCCAGCTCACCATCGGGTGCCACCGAGCAGTACGTC.

CDR3 coding DNA: TGTGCCAGCAGCTTACGCGGAAGCGGGAGTGGCTCCTACAATGAGCAGTTCTTC. Protein sequence: CASSLRGSGSGSYNEQFF. The chain employs TRBV7-9 and TRBJ2-1; 8 bases align to TRBD2. The CDR3 spans 18 residues. The J segment lost 0 bases and the V segment lost 2 bases, leaving 9 bases of the junction unmatched. Germline lookup yields CDR1 SEHNR and CDR2 FQNEAQ (reference sequence).

The chain has TRBV5-6 and TRBJ1-4, with TRBD1 matching over 7 bases. V gave up 3 bases and J gave up 0 bases; unmatched junction bases: 5. From germline, CDR1 is SGHDT and CDR2 YYEEEE. The CDR3 sequence is 16 residues long. The CDR3: CASSSRQGPTNEKLFF. The CDR3 region has the DNA TGTGCCAGCAGCTCCAGACAGGGACCAACTAATGAAAAACTGTTTTTT.

This clone was observed a handful of times. The chain has TRBV10-3 and TRBJ2-7, with TRBD2 identical over 7 bases. V trimming: 10 bases; J trimming: 0 bases; junction bases outside the gene matches: 15. The CDR3 has 16 amino acids. Germline assignment: CDR1 ENHRY and CDR2 SYGVKD. The CDR3 DNA reads TGTGCCACCCGGGCGCTCGCGGGGGACTTCTCCTACGAGCAGTACTTC. Protein: CATRALAGDFSYEQYF.

The chain employs TRBV7-3 and TRBJ2-5; D is perhaps TRBD2 (6 bases). The CDR3 loop spans 15 amino acids. The V gene lost 5 bases and the J gene lost 3 bases, with 16 bases spanning the gap. The germline CDR1 and CDR2 sequences are SGHTA and FQGTGA. The CDR3 here is CASSPRGGNEETQYF. The CDR3, as DNA: TGTGCCAGCAGCCCGCGCGGCGGGAACGAAGAGACCCAGTACTTC.

V gene TRBV7-2 combines with J gene TRBJ2-3; 11 bases align to TRBD2. V was pared by 4 bases and J by 2 bases, with 5 bases of the junction left unmatched. Germline V gives CDR1 SGHTA, CDR2 FQGNSA. The CDR3 sequence is 16 residues long. The CDR3: CASSSRTSGFTDTQYF. In DNA, the CDR3 is TGTGCCAGCAGCTCAAGGACTAGCGGGTTCACAGATACGCAGTATTTT.

The chain couples TRBV4-1 to TRBJ2-1; D uncertain. CDR1 is MGHRA, CDR2 YSYEKL, per germline. V lost 1 base and J 8 bases, leaving 3 bases between the germline ends. This CDR3 contains 11 residues. DNA for the CDR3: TGCGCCAGCAGCCAAGGGCATGAGCAGTTCTTC. It codes for CASSQGHEQFF.

The J gene is TRBJ2-5, the V gene TRBV7-9; D not resolved. The DNA end favors TRBJ2-7, so the J call may be wrong. The CDR3 totals 13 residues. The V gene's germline CDR1 is SEHNR and CDR2 FQNEAQ (reference sequence). CDR3 sequence: CASSLENTYEQYF. CDR3 DNA sequence: TGTGCCAGCAGCTTAGAGAATACCTACGAGCAGTACTTC.

The chain employs TRBV19 and TRBJ2-7; possible D gene TRBD2, 6 bases. V lost 2 bases, J lost 1 base, and 18 bases lay in between. The germline gives CDR1 LNHDA, CDR2 SQIVND (reference sequence). The CDR3 loop spans 17 amino acids. The CDR3 loop is CASSIKPSGESSYEQYV. The CDR3 nucleotides are TGTGCCAGTAGTATAAAGCCGTCGGGGGAAAGTTCCTACGAGCAGTACGTC.

This clone was counted a few times. This sequence joins TRBV2 and TRBJ2-3; D is undetermined. Trimming left V 6 bases short and J 2 bases short, with 12 bases between. From germline, CDR1 is SNHLY and CDR2 FYNNEI. The CDR3 consists of 14 residues. The CDR3 nucleotides read TGTGCCAGCAGGGCTGAACGCATCACAGATACGCAGTATTTT. Encoded protein: CASRAERITDTQYF.

This chain links TRBV5-6 with TRBJ1-2; 7 nucleotides line up with TRBD1. The CDR3 consists of 13 residues. V shed 4 bases, J shed 7 bases, and the junction held 7 bases outside the gene matches. Germline V CDR1 and CDR2: SGHDT, YYEEEE. The CDR3 here is CASSPTGRRGYTF. The CDR3 coding sequence is TGTGCCAGCAGCCCGACAGGGCGACGTGGCTACACCTTC.

In its sample, this clone was seen once. This chain links TRBV19 with TRBJ1-2, with 9 bases fitting TRBD1. This CDR3 region has 14 residues. The germline V gene has CDR1 LNHDA and CDR2 SQIVND (reference sequence). Trimming removed 3 bases from V and 4 bases from J; junction bases left unmatched: 3. CDR3 nucleotide sequence: TGTGCCAGTAGTATTCGGGACAGGGTCTATGGCTACACCTTC. It is translated as CASSIRDRVYGYTF.

The rearrangement joins TRBV6-6 to TRBJ2-1; D not certain. The germline gives CDR1 MNHNY, CDR2 SVGAGI (reference sequence). Trimming took off 5 bases at V and 12 bases at J, with 14 bases between the two ends. CDR3 length equals 12 residues. The CDR3 DNA is TGTGCCAGCAGTCCCCCGGGTGAATTGCAGTTCTTC. It is translated as CASSPPGELQFF.

The J gene is TRBJ1-3, the V gene TRBV6-1, with a weak D call TRBD1 (5 bases). V was shortened by 2 bases and J by 4 bases, with 15 bases between the two germline ends. The CDR3 totals 16 residues. The germline gives CDR1 MNHNS, CDR2 SASEGT. CDR3 amino acids: CASSESAGFSGNTIYF. CDR3 in DNA: TGTGCCAGCAGTGAATCTGCAGGGTTTAGCGGAAACACCATATATTTT.

This chain links TRBV7-2 with TRBJ2-7; D may be TRBD1 (6 bases). Germline V gives CDR1 SGHTA, CDR2 FQGNSA. V lost 0 bases, J lost 0 bases, and 12 bases lay in between. The CDR3 sequence is 16 residues long. The CDR3 DNA is TGTGCCAGCAGCTTAGCGCCAGGACAGTCCTCCTACGAGCAGTACTTC. Amino acid sequence: CASSLAPGQSSYEQYF.

The J gene is TRBJ2-3, the V gene TRBV11-2; TRBD2 matches 10 bases. The V and J ends lost 5 bases and 1 base, in that order; junction bases with no gene match: 3. Germline loops: CDR1 SGHAT, CDR2 FQNNGV. This CDR3 contains 15 residues. The chain's CDR3 is CASSVGTSGTDTQYF. The CDR3 region has the DNA TGTGCCAGCAGCGTCGGGACTAGCGGCACAGATACGCAGTATTTT.